This is a list of T cell receptor beta chains from one sample in a study. Via MiXCR, TCRdb re-called the 5' RACE reads, giving one row per CDR3 protein. Here the sample spans tens of thousands of distinct CDR3 sequences, 15% to 20% being singletons. Source material: naive CD4+ T cells sorted from a lymph node. The receptors shown here come from a female donor with breast cancer. Both conserved end residues are part of each CDR3. Each record gives: D gene, clone size, V gene, J gene, CDR3 protein, CDR3 DNA. A D gene is named only where the DNA matches it firmly. Rows give clone size only sometimes, using once, few, many, or a class for an expanded clone.

.,.,TRBV24-1,TRBJ1-4,CATSDRGAGAGEKLFF,TGTGCCACCAGTGATCGCGGAGCCGGTGCCGGGGAAAAACTGTTTTTT
TRBD2,many,TRBV4-1,TRBJ2-3,CASRASGSTDTQYF,TGCGCCAGCCGGGCTAGCGGGAGCACAGATACGCAGTATTTT
TRBD1,few,TRBV6-6,TRBJ2-7,CASSRVPGQGYEQYF,TGTGCCAGCAGCCGCGTCCCGGGACAGGGGTACGAGCAGTACTTC
.,.,TRBV12-3/TRBV12-4,TRBJ1-3,CASTLWTDNRNTIYF,TGTGCCAGCACCCTCTGGACGGACAATCGAAACACCATATATTTT
.,.,TRBV12-3/TRBV12-4,TRBJ2-1,CASSLLATRSYNEQFF,TGTGCCAGCAGCCTCCTGGCGACTCGCTCCTACAATGAGCAGTTCTTC
TRBD2,few,TRBV7-3,TRBJ2-3,CASSLMPGGNTDTQYF,TGTGCCAGCAGCTTAATGCCGGGGGGAAACACAGATACGCAGTATTTT
.,.,TRBV3-1,TRBJ2-1,CASSREDKEFF,TGTGCCAGCAGCCGAGAGGACAAGGAGTTCTTC
TRBD2,.,TRBV6-2/TRBV6-3,TRBJ2-5,CASSYGLAGEGETQYF,TGTGCCAGCAGTTACGGACTAGCGGGAGAGGGAGAGACCCAGTACTTC
TRBD1,.,TRBV7-2,TRBJ1-6,CASSSRTGELPHF,TGTGCCAGCAGCTCCCGGACAGGAGAACTCCCCCACTTT
TRBD1,.,TRBV5-6,TRBJ2-1,CASSSLWTTGGSDYEQFF,TGTGCCAGCAGCTCCCTCTGGACAACAGGGGGCAGCGACTATGAGCAGTTCTTC
.,few,TRBV30,TRBJ1-5,CAWSKTLGNQPQHF,TGTGCCTGGAGCAAGACTTTAGGCAATCAGCCCCAGCATTTT
TRBD1,few,TRBV6-5,TRBJ1-5,CASRRGTANNQPQHF,TGTGCCAGCAGACGAGGGACAGCTAACAATCAGCCCCAGCATTTT
TRBD2,.,TRBV5-6,TRBJ2-7,CASSLSLAGLEQYF,TGTGCCAGCAGCCTATCACTAGCGGGATTGGAGCAGTACTTC
.,few,TRBV5-1,TRBJ1-6,CASSLGRPDSPLHF,TGCGCCAGCAGCTTGGGACGGCCTGATTCACCCCTCCACTTT
TRBD2,few,TRBV11-3,TRBJ2-3,CASSQLAGGQDTQYF,TGTGCCAGCAGCCAGCTAGCGGGAGGTCAGGATACGCAGTATTTT
.,.,TRBV20-1,TRBJ1-1,CSVKGSFFPGAFF,TGCAGTGTGAAGGGGAGCTTTTTCCCAGGCGCTTTCTTT
.,.,TRBV5-1,TRBJ1-1,CASSLGGFVTEAFF,TGCGCCAGCAGCTTGGGGGGTTTCGTCACTGAAGCTTTCTTT
.,many,TRBV11-2,TRBJ2-3,CASSLGGDTQYF,TGTGCCAGCAGCTTAGGGGGAGATACGCAGTATTTT
TRBD1,few,TRBV30,TRBJ2-5,CAWSPWTGQETQYF,TGTGCCTGGAGTCCCTGGACAGGACAAGAGACCCAGTACTTC
.,.,TRBV5-1,TRBJ2-1,CASSLSRTVSLPNEQFF,TGCGCCAGCAGCTTGTCTCGGACAGTTTCTCTCCCCAATGAGCAGTTCTTC
.,.,TRBV4-2,TRBJ1-5,CASSLSRTGNQPQHF,TGTGCCAGCAGCCTAAGCCGGACGGGCAATCAGCCCCAGCATTTT
.,many,TRBV6-2/TRBV6-3,TRBJ2-7,CARRGPPLYEQYF,TGTGCCAGGAGGGGTCCACCTTTATACGAGCAGTACTTC
TRBD2,few,TRBV20-1,TRBJ2-7,CSAPDLAGEGYEQYF,TGCAGTGCTCCCGATCTAGCGGGAGAGGGGTACGAGCAGTACTTC
TRBD1,.,TRBV20-1,TRBJ2-1,CSAAFSGGEQFF,TGCAGTGCGGCATTTTCAGGGGGTGAGCAGTTCTTC
.,few,TRBV12-3/TRBV12-4,TRBJ1-4,CASSLAPGQGDGNEKLFF,TGTGCCAGCAGTTTAGCGCCGGGACAAGGGGATGGTAATGAAAAACTGTTTTTT
TRBD2,many,TRBV20-1,TRBJ2-3,CSARYELAGTDTQYF,TGCAGTGCTAGATACGAGCTAGCGGGCACAGATACGCAGTATTTT
TRBD2,many,TRBV7-2,TRBJ2-5,CASSLGGGRSETQYF,TGTGCCAGCAGCTTAGGGGGCGGGAGATCAGAGACCCAGTACTTC